What follows are 28 T cell receptor beta chains derived from one specimen sequenced in a study of blood T cell repertoires in COVID-19. Clones were read by immunoSEQ multiplex PCR, and TCRdb kept only the in-frame ones, dropping some. The sample has around 240,000 clones; 85% are singletons. Sequenced: peripheral blood. The receptors here all came from a man aged 35 to 55 with acute or convalescent COVID-19.

The rearrangement uses TRBV13 and TRBJ2-1, with TRBD2 identical over 7 bases. The V gene's germline CDR1 is PRHDT and CDR2 FYEKMQ (reference sequence). The CDR3 is 14 amino acids. The ends lost 4 bases at V and 3 bases at J; junction bases unmatched: 3. The CDR3 DNA follows: TGTGCCAGCAGCTCCAGCGGGATCTACAATGAGCAGTTCTTC. Protein sequence: CASSSSGIYNEQFF.

The chain is built from TRBV5-1 and TRBJ1-1; 8 positions match TRBD1. Unmatched junction bases numbered 6, after V lost 4 bases and J lost 4 bases. Germline V gene sequence: CDR1 SGHRS, CDR2 YFSETQ. The CDR3 is made up of 14 amino acids. CDR3 region: CASSGGQGGTEAFF. CDR3 coding DNA: TGCGCCAGCAGCGGCGGACAGGGAGGCACTGAAGCTTTCTTT.

This rearrangement joins TRBV6-2 or TRBV6-3 to TRBJ1-2, with a tentative D call TRBD1 (6 bases). The V gene lost 5 bases and the J gene lost 2 bases, with 15 bases spanning the gap. Germline lookup yields CDR1 MNHEY and CDR2 SVGEGT. The CDR3 has 15 amino acids. DNA of the CDR3: TGTGCCAGCAGTACGGATACGACAGGCAACTATGGCTACACCTTC. Translation gives CASSTDTTGNYGYTF.

Note on this clone: The same CDR3 also results from other DNA sequences found in this sample. The chain joins TRBV20-1 to TRBJ1-5; D gene uncertain. V lost 3 bases and J 4 bases, leaving 7 bases between the germline ends. The CDR3 is made up of 12 amino acids. CDR1 is DFQATT, CDR2 SNEGSKA, per germline (reference sequence). The CDR3 DNA reads TGCAGTGCTAGTACCGGGAATCAGCCCCAGCATTTT. Translating it yields CSASTGNQPQHF.

The V gene is TRBV4-1, the J gene TRBJ2-5; 7 bases line up with TRBD2. This CDR3 contains 16 residues. The junction had 6 bases not matched to a gene; V was cut back by 0 bases and J by 2 bases. Per germline, CDR1 MGHRA and CDR2 YSYEKL. The CDR3 sequence: CASSQDLGLLQETQYF. The CDR3 DNA sequence: TGCGCCAGCAGCCAAGATCTGGGACTATTACAAGAGACCCAGTACTTC.

Only one count was recorded for this clone. The rearrangement uses TRBV28 and TRBJ1-2, with D tentatively TRBD1 (6 bases). Trimming removed 7 bases from V and 6 bases from J, with 18 bases in between. Germline values: CDR1 MDHEN, CDR2 SYDVKM. The CDR3 totals 14 residues. CDR3 amino acids: CASIKQGRLNGYTF. CDR3 sequence (DNA): TGTGCCAGCATTAAGCAGGGGCGTTTGAATGGCTACACCTTC.

The V and J genes are TRBV7-2 and TRBJ1-1, with no clear D. This CDR3 region has 14 residues. Germline V gene lookup returns CDR1 SGHTA and CDR2 FQGNSA. V was pared by 6 bases and J by 1 base, with 12 bases between. CDR3 residues: CASSYAPGNTEAFF. The CDR3 DNA is TGTGCCAGCAGTTATGCTCCGGGGAACACTGAAGCTTTCTTT.

The CDR3 DNA follows: TGTGCCAGCAGTGATGACAGGGGGGATAATTCACCCCTCCACTTT. Protein sequence: CASSDDRGDNSPLHF. The V gene is TRBV25-1, the J gene TRBJ1-6, with 9 bases fitting TRBD1. V was clipped by 3 bases and J by 5 bases; unmatched bases: 2. CDR1 and CDR2 (germline): MGHDK, SYGVNS. The CDR3 loop spans 15 amino acids.

This clone has just a few counts. The J gene is TRBJ2-7, the V gene TRBV5-6; 9 positions match TRBD1. The CDR3 covers 15 residues. The V gene's germline CDR1 is SGHDT and CDR2 YYEEEE. V lost 5 bases, J lost 2 bases, and 8 bases stayed unmatched. CDR3 nucleotides: TGTGCCAGCAGAACCGGACAGGGGTCGACCTACGAGCAGTACTTC. Protein sequence: CASRTGQGSTYEQYF.

The V call is TRBV15, the J call TRBJ2-7, with D possibly TRBD1 on 5 matching bases. V lost 1 base and J lost 4, with 11 bases in between. The CDR3 extends over 14 amino acids. From germline, CDR1 is LNHNV and CDR2 YYDKDF (reference sequence). The CDR3 DNA reads TGTGCCACCAGCAGAGGGACGGACAAGTACGAGCAGTACTTC. Protein: CATSRGTDKYEQYF.

CDR3 coding DNA: TGTGCCAGCAGGACCCAGGGTTTGGAGGAGCTGTTTTTT. Its translation: CASRTQGLEELFF. The chain uses TRBV6-5 and TRBJ2-2; D is perhaps TRBD1 (5 bases). Germline CDR1 reads MNHEY; CDR2 reads SVGAGI. Trimming took off 6 bases at V and 10 bases at J, with 15 bases between the two ends. This CDR3 has 13 residues.

V usage is TRBV12-5 and J usage is TRBJ2-1; TRBD2 matches 10 bases. V was pared by 6 bases and J by 3 bases, with 5 bases of the junction left unmatched. There are 15 residues in the CDR3. Germline assignment: CDR1 LGHNT and CDR2 FRNRAP. CDR3 nucleotides: TGTGCTAGTGGCGCTGTAGCGGGGGGCTACAATGAGCAGTTCTTC. It encodes CASGAVAGGYNEQFF.

The gene calls are TRBV18 and TRBJ1-5; 9 bases fit TRBD1. CDR1 is KGHSH, CDR2 LQKENI, per germline. V was pared by 5 bases and J by 1 base, with 6 bases of the junction left unmatched. The length of the CDR3 is 16 residues. This CDR3 is CASSNRGRESNQPQHF. The CDR3 DNA reads as TGTGCCAGCTCAAACAGGGGGCGCGAAAGCAATCAGCCCCAGCATTTT.

CDR3 protein: CASSPTGQGLSYNEQFF. DNA for the CDR3: TGTGCCAGTAGCCCGACGGGACAGGGACTTTCCTACAATGAGCAGTTCTTC. V gene TRBV19 combines with J gene TRBJ2-1; 9 bases align to TRBD1. CDR3 length: 17 amino acids. The junction had 10 bases not matched to a gene; V was cut back by 6 bases and J by 1 base. Germline assignment: CDR1 LNHDA and CDR2 SQIVND (reference sequence).

This clone occurred once. The chain employs TRBV7-8 and TRBJ1-1; D call uncertain. Germline CDR1 is SGHVS and CDR2 is FQNEAQ. V lost 6 bases, J lost 3 bases, and 11 bases lay in between. This CDR3 spans 13 amino acids. This CDR3 reads CASSFGSDTEAFF. CDR3 nucleotides: TGTGCCAGCAGTTTCGGTAGCGACACTGAAGCTTTCTTT.

The chain links TRBV5-1 to TRBJ2-1; 9 nucleotides agree with TRBD1. The CDR3 contains 16 residues. Germline CDR1 reads SGHRS; CDR2 reads YFSETQ. V shed 4 bases, J shed 3 bases, and the junction held 8 bases outside the gene matches. Written as DNA, the CDR3 is TGCGCCAGCAGCCCCCTCCAGGGACAGGGCTACAATGAGCAGTTCTTC. It yields the protein CASSPLQGQGYNEQFF.

This clone was picked up a small number of times. V gene TRBV5-1 combines with J gene TRBJ2-1; a possible D gene is TRBD1 (6 bases). Trimming took off 7 bases at V and 1 base at J, with 18 bases between the two ends. The germline V gene has CDR1 SGHRS and CDR2 YFSETQ. The CDR3 is 16 amino acids. This CDR3 is CASSGAGAMSYNEQFF. The CDR3 nucleotides read TGCGCCAGCTCCGGGGCAGGGGCTATGTCCTACAATGAGCAGTTCTTC.

This chain joins TRBV3-1 (or the pseudogene TRBV3-2) and TRBJ1-5; 9 bases agree with TRBD1. The CDR3 consists of 16 residues. Germline V gives CDR1 LGHDT, CDR2 YNNKEL (reference sequence). Unmatched junction bases numbered 4, after V lost 1 base and J lost 3 bases. CDR3 DNA: TGTGCCAGCAGCCAAGGGGACAGGGCCTTCAATCAGCCCCAGCATTTT. It is translated as CASSQGDRAFNQPQHF.

V is TRBV2 and J is TRBJ2-1; tentative D call: TRBD2 (5 bases). The CDR3 extends over 11 amino acids. Germline assignment: CDR1 SNHLY and CDR2 FYNNEI. Trimming took 5 bases from V and 8 from J, leaving 7 bases between them. CDR3 nucleotides: TGTGCCAGCAGTCCGAGGGATGAGCAGTTCTTC. It is translated as CASSPRDEQFF. The entire variable domain, with the rest obtained from reference TRBV2 and TRBJ2-1, is as follows: EPEVTQTPSHQVTQMGQEVILRCVPISNHLYFYWYRQILGQKVEFLVSFYNNEISEKSEIFDDQFSVERPDGSNFTLKIRSTKLEDSAMYFCASSPRDEQFFGPGTRLTVL.

This clone has just one count. V gene TRBV30 combines with J gene TRBJ1-5, with D hard to call. The CDR3 contains 14 residues. The V and J ends lost 1 base and 1 base respectively, with 8 bases between them. The germline CDR1 and CDR2 sequences are GTSNPN and SVGIG (reference sequence). CDR3 region: CAWSGLGSNQPQHF. The CDR3 coding sequence is TGTGCCTGGAGTGGGTTGGGCAGCAATCAGCCCCAGCATTTT. Full variable domain (remainder filled in from reference TRBV30 and TRBJ1-5): SQTIHQWPATLVQPVGSPLSLECTVEGTSNPNLYWYRQAAGRGLQLLFYSVGIGQISSEVPQNLSASRPQDRQFILSSKKLLLSDSGFYLCAWSGLGSNQPQHFGDGTRLSIL.

The chain employs TRBV5-6 and TRBJ2-7, with TRBD2 matching 7 bases. CDR1 and CDR2 from the germline V gene are SGHDT and YYEEEE. Germline trimming cut 5 bases from V and 4 bases from J; bases unmatched to any gene: 12. This CDR3 comprises 15 residues. The CDR3 sequence: CASSSPGLSVYEQYF. The CDR3 DNA sequence: TGTGCCAGCAGTTCGCCGGGACTAAGTGTTTACGAGCAGTACTTC.

This chain uses TRBV27 with TRBJ1-2; 8 positions agree with TRBD1. V dropped 9 bases and J dropped 0; count of bases not matched to a gene: 3. Germline lookup yields CDR1 MNHEY and CDR2 SMNVEV (reference sequence). CDR3 size: 13 residues. The CDR3 is CASSQGANYGYTF. CDR3 bases: TGTGCCAGTTCACAGGGGGCTAACTATGGCTACACCTTC.

This chain uses TRBV7-2 with TRBJ1-2; 10 bases align to TRBD1. The CDR3 length is 15 residues. Trimming took 4 bases from V and 8 from J; bases not matched to a gene: 10. CDR1 is SGHTA and CDR2 is FQGNSA in the germline V gene. The DNA for the CDR3 is TGTGCCAGCAGCTCGGACGGACAGGGGGGCTGGGGCTACACCTTC. Its translation is CASSSDGQGGWGYTF.

V usage is TRBV6-1 and J usage is TRBJ1-1; D may be TRBD1 (6 bases). CDR3 length: 13 residues. From germline, CDR1 is MNHNS and CDR2 SASEGT. The V and J ends lost 2 bases and 11 bases respectively, with 15 bases between them. CDR3 bases: TGTGCCAGCAGTGAAAGGTTGGTTACAGGGGCTTTCTTT. It yields the protein CASSERLVTGAFF.

The chain joins TRBV6-5 to TRBJ2-7, with TRBD1 matching over 8 bases. V dropped 8 bases and J dropped 1; count of bases not matched to a gene: 1. The CDR3 is 12 residues long. In germline, CDR1 is MNHEY, CDR2 SVGAGI. CDR3 nucleotide sequence: TGTGCCAGCTACAGGGGGTCCTACGAGCAGTACTTC. Translation: CASYRGSYEQYF.

V and J are TRBV7-8 and TRBJ1-1; the match to TRBD1 covers 7 bases. J lost 1 base, V lost 1 base, and 6 bases had no gene match. Germline V gives CDR1 SGHVS, CDR2 FQNEAQ. The CDR3 extends over 16 amino acids. In DNA form, the CDR3 reads TGTGCCAGCAGCTTAGAATTAGGGACAGCGAACACTGAAGCTTTCTTT. As protein: CASSLELGTANTEAFF.

The V and J genes are TRBV30 and TRBJ2-6, with a possible D match to TRBD2 (5 bases). The V gene's germline CDR1 is GTSNPN and CDR2 SVGIG (reference sequence). Trimming stripped 0 bases from V and 0 bases from J, with 9 bases between. CDR3 length: 16 residues. The CDR3 sequence: CAWSVEGYSGANVLTF. The CDR3 DNA follows: TGTGCCTGGAGTGTAGAGGGATACTCTGGGGCCAACGTCCTGACTTTC.

The chain couples TRBV7-2 to TRBJ1-2; D is uncertain. V shed 5 bases and J shed 2 bases, with 15 bases lying between them. The CDR3 is made up of 15 amino acids. Per germline, CDR1 SGHTA and CDR2 FQGNSA. CDR3 amino acids: CASSTLNWANYGYTF. The CDR3 DNA reads as TGTGCCAGCAGCACTCTGAATTGGGCCAACTATGGCTACACCTTC.